Given below is one T cell receptor beta chain in context. Its cognate antigen has yet to be identified. The input lacks base qualities; no much larger clone sits a single base away. Enrolling through a virtual design, the prospective study's participants ranged in age from roughly 18 to 90 years and lived across 24 United States geographic areas. Cohort assignment in the prospective study relied on participant-reported clinical history from a screening survey and a study questionnaire. ImmuneRACE Cohort 3 recovered participants were defined by two consecutive negative NP/OP PCR tests, healthcare professional clearance, or symptom resolution. In the prospective study, mobile phlebotomists collected whole blood, serum and a nasopharyngeal or oropharyngeal swab from each participant. Participants in the prospective study had the option to provide additional blood draws and questionnaires over a roughly two-month period. Blood samples from the prospective study were shipped frozen or at room temperature prior to DNA extraction.

TCRbeta CDR3 regions were amplified from genomic DNA by means of the immunoSEQ Assay, a bias-controlled multiplex PCR. Concerning the study's data processing: The number of nucleated cells in each sample was estimated by amplification of reference gene primers within the assay. To quantify the absolute abundance of each unique TCRbeta CDR3 rearrangement, sequence reads were collapsed and filtered. For each sample, productive Simpson clonality was calculated as the square root of Simpson's diversity index over productive rearrangements. What TCRdb holds here is the immuneACCESS table cut down to in-frame rearrangements. Part of the clones is not present; checked against another copy, under half of the missing clones reflect an unresolved V gene, and the others are unexplained. Clonal size and the V and J genes are those of that table, whereas D and trimming came from the DNA. The sample table lists 150,000 or so clones, 75% to 80% of them with a count of one. Over 2.5% of the sample is taken by the ten largest.

The data derive from a study of blood T cell repertoires in COVID-19 (dated by TCRdb to 2020 to 2021). For context, the study as a whole: The collaborator samples originated in the United States, Italy and Spain and spanned the acute and convalescent phases of COVID-19. The material from the prospective study consisted of cDNA or gDNA derived from T cells, B-cell-depleted T cells, or PBMCs. A freely available public database, intended as a resource for researchers studying the immune response to SARS-CoV-2, is where the repertoires were released. Subjects who had been exposed to COVID-19, were actively infected with it, or had recovered from it provided the deeply sampled blood TCRbeta repertoires that made up the dataset. The sample metadata nearly always contained a de-identified subject ID, COVID-19 status, age in years and sex. HLA class I and class II types, where available, came from metadata supplied by the sample provider rather than from assay-based typing. The samples were drawn from two sources: the first 160 participants of the ongoing ImmuneRACE study, and 950 to 1,500 subjects contributed by 6 global collaborators.

Germline trimming: 2 bases from V, 0 bases from J; junction bases outside gene matches: 0. For CDR1 and CDR2, the germline V gene (reference sequence) lists LNHDA and SQIVND. From its cysteine to its phenylalanine, the CDR3 spans 15 amino acids. Left in the record is the CDR3 DNA by itself, 45 bases read in frame from the first base. Paper-wide results and their limitations: The amount of clinical and demographic metadata varied by source and participant and was provided uncurated.

The chain joins TRBV19 to TRBJ2-7; the junction holds 11 bases that match TRBD2. The specimen sequenced was PBMCs or T cells enriched from blood (not recorded which). The source of this sequence is a woman between 45 and 60 years old who had recovered from COVID-19. The CDR3 amino acid sequence is: CASSITSGSSYEQYF. Read as DNA, the sequence is TGTGCCAGTAGTATAACTAGCGGGAGCTCCTACGAGCAGTACTTC. The CDR3, completed at both ends by the reference TRBV19 and TRBJ2-7 genes, gives the full variable domain DGGITQSPKYLFRKEGQNVTLSCEQNLNHDAMYWYRQDPGQGLRLIYYSQIVNDFQKGDIAEGYSVSREKKESFPLTVTSAQKNPTAFYLCASSITSGSSYEQYFGPGTRLTVT.